This T cell receptor beta chain appears in the sequencing data of a study of tumor-infiltrating lymphocytes in primary liver carcinoma. The wider study: Lesions, classed as T1-T3 N0M0, spanned roughly 4 to 10 cm across. Notes on the study in general: Significantly larger top-250-clone fractions were found in tumors than in blood (p = 0.039).

Each 20-30 mg portion of unsorted bulk tissue served as the source for co-extraction of RNA and DNA. Patients were chronically HBV-infected and treatment-naive. Note on this clonotype: The antigen is undetermined. The junction departs from germline at one end; a sequencing error may be responsible.

Germline lookup yields CDR1 MNHEY and CDR2 SVGAGI. CDR3 length: 13 amino acids. A constant-region primer served to make TCR beta cDNA from about 490 ng total RNA. Modified slightly, ARM-PCR produced TCR beta libraries over three nested multiplex PCR rounds. Both of the initial two PCR rounds ran for around 9 cycles and employed TRBV1-TRBV30 forward primers alongside a C-beta reverse primer. TCRdb analysed the multiplex PCR reads with MiXCR anew, one entry per CDR3 protein. The sample lists 99,000 or so distinct CDR3 sequences; roughly 80% were seen once. The sequence derives from a middle-aged man with primary liver carcinoma and hepatitis B virus infection. Sequencing was performed on liver tumor tissue from sampling region 3. Subset of the sample: tumor region T3, left-lateral pole. The chain combines TRBV6-5 with TRBJ1-5, with TRBD1 as a possible D gene (6 bases). CDR3 residues: CASSLQGQQPQHF. CDR3 in DNA: TGTGCCAGCAGTTTACAGGGTCAACAGCCGCAGCATTTT.